Sequencing of this T cell receptor beta chain was carried out in a study of cytomegalovirus exposure and HLA in healthy donors. PCR amplification relied on 60 Vbeta primers (plus 13 Jbeta primers). The table came from immunoSEQ multiplex PCR; TCRdb's copy has only in-frame clones and leaves some out. In the table there are some 150,000 clones, roughly 10% of which are singletons. Note on this clone: What it recognizes is unknown.

Germline V gene lookup returns CDR1 MNHNY and CDR2 SVGAGI (reference sequence). The CDR3 consists of 15 residues. V dropped 6 bases and J dropped 0 bases, with 12 bases sitting between them. The study, taken as a whole, reports: Based on reports, TCR beta sequences accurately predicted HLA-A and HLA-B alleles for most subjects. Available immune exposure information was restricted to CMV serostatus only. Of the V segments, some could not be distinguished, including TRBV6-2 and TRBV6-3, and were excluded. In an earlier analysis, about 87% or about 30%: the productive usage of most TCR beta V segments.

The sequencing sample was made of PBMCs. The receptor comes from a man aged 45-65 years in good health and CMV-seronegative. The chain links TRBV6-6 to TRBJ2-1; D is perhaps TRBD2 (5 bases). CDR3 residues: CASSLRGDSYNEQFF. In DNA form, the CDR3 reads TGTGCCAGCAGCCTTCGGGGAGACTCCTACAATGAGCAGTTCTTC.